The subject of this entry is one TCR beta chain. These data belong to a study of T cell changes during pregnancy in multiple sclerosis. Measured with immunoSEQ multiplex PCR; TCRdb has only the in-frame clones, and not every one. The repertoire has about 97,000 clones, 90% of them found once; the top ten carry under 0.85%. This sample comprised peripheral blood, obtained in the second trimester of pregnancy. This sequence was found in a female donor in good health, enrolled as a control in a pregnancy study.

The CDR3, as DNA: TGTGCCAGCTCACCTAGCGGGGGGAAAGAGACCCAGTACTTC. It is translated as CASSPSGGKETQYF. The V call is TRBV18, the J call TRBJ2-5; 10 bases map to TRBD2. Germline V gene data show CDR1 as KGHSH and CDR2 as LQKENI. V lost 3 bases, J lost 3 bases, and 1 base stayed unmatched. This CDR3 spans 14 amino acids.